This passage covers 21 T cell receptor beta chains from one sample sequenced in a study of blood T cell repertoires in COVID-19. This table comes from immunoSEQ multiplex PCR, and its TCRdb copy is limited to in-frame clones, with some not included. The sample includes 110,000 to 150,000 clones, more than 60% of them seen just once. Material for sequencing was peripheral blood. The receptors here all came from a woman aged 55-69 years with acute or convalescent COVID-19.

V and J are TRBV11-3 and TRBJ2-3, with D possibly TRBD2 on 5 matching bases. The germline CDR1 and CDR2 sequences are SGHNT and YENEEA. The CDR3 is 14 residues long. Trimming took 0 bases from V and 4 from J, leaving 8 bases between them. The CDR3 coding sequence is TGTGCCAGCAGCTTAGATAGAGCGGCAGATACGCAGTATTTT. Protein product: CASSLDRAADTQYF.

Note on this clone: Other DNA variants within this sample encode the same CDR3. The chain recombines TRBV9 with TRBJ1-1; D is unresolved. The CDR3 runs to 13 residues. Germline V gene data show CDR1 as SGDLS and CDR2 as YYNGEE. V lost 0 bases to trimming and J lost 2 bases, with 5 bases between them. CDR3 in amino acids: CASSVELNTEAFF. The CDR3 DNA sequence: TGTGCCAGCAGCGTAGAATTAAACACTGAAGCTTTCTTT.

J is TRBJ2-7 and V is TRBV27; D might be TRBD2 (6 bases). The germline V gene has CDR1 MNHEY and CDR2 SMNVEV (reference sequence). This CDR3 spans 16 amino acids. V was trimmed by 5 bases and J by 4 bases, leaving 21 bases between them. DNA for the CDR3: TGTGCCAGCAGTCCCAGAATTAGCGGTTGGGGGTACGAGCAGTACTTC. Amino acid sequence: CASSPRISGWGYEQYF.

The chain joins TRBV27 to TRBJ2-2, with D possibly being TRBD2 (7 bases). The V end was cut by 2 bases, the J end by 1 base, with 14 bases between. Germline V gene sequence: CDR1 MNHEY, CDR2 SMNVEV (reference sequence). This CDR3 is built from 17 residues. The CDR3 sequence is CASSLGGAVMNTGELFF. The CDR3 nucleotides read TGTGCCAGCAGTTTAGGGGGGGCCGTGATGAACACCGGGGAGCTGTTTTTT.

V and J are TRBV15 and TRBJ2-2; TRBD1 agrees at 9 bases. The junction had 4 bases not matched to a gene; V was cut back by 0 bases and J by 5 bases. Germline V gene lookup returns CDR1 LNHNV and CDR2 YYDKDF (reference sequence). The CDR3 is 16 residues long. The CDR3: CATSRDGGQGTGELFF. In DNA form, the CDR3 reads TGTGCCACCAGCAGAGATGGGGGACAGGGAACCGGGGAGCTGTTTTTT. The whole variable domain, filled in from reference TRBV15 and TRBJ2-2, reads DAMVIQNPRYQVTQFGKPVTLSCSQTLNHNVMYWYQQKSSQAPKLLFHYYDKDFNNEADTPDNFQSRRPNTSFCFLDIRSPGLGDTAMYLCATSRDGGQGTGELFFGEGSRLTVL.

This chain joins TRBV5-6 and TRBJ1-5, with TRBD1 as a possible D gene (5 bases). The germline gives CDR1 SGHDT, CDR2 YYEEEE. This CDR3 region has 15 residues. V gave up 0 bases and J gave up 0 bases, with 7 bases separating them. CDR3 nucleotide sequence: TGTGCCAGCAGCTTGGCAGGGAATAGCAATCAGCCCCAGCATTTT. It is translated as CASSLAGNSNQPQHF.

The chain recombines TRBV7-3 with TRBJ1-6; TRBD1 matches 10 bases. Trimming took 5 bases from V and 7 from J; bases not matched to a gene: 5. This CDR3 has 15 amino acids. Germline CDR1 reads SGHTA; CDR2 reads FQGTGA. Here the CDR3 reads CASSPGTGVNSPLHF. CDR3 DNA: TGTGCCAGCAGCCCCGGGACAGGGGTAAATTCACCCCTCCACTTT.

The chain joins TRBV4-1 to TRBJ2-7; 10 nucleotides match TRBD2. The CDR3 extends over 16 amino acids. V was clipped by 6 bases and J by 5 bases; unmatched bases: 13. Germline lookup yields CDR1 MGHRA and CDR2 YSYEKL. For the CDR3, the DNA is TGCGCCAGCAGATCTTGGGAGGGGACTAGCGCCCACGAGCAGTACTTC. It yields the protein CASRSWEGTSAHEQYF.

V gene TRBV28 combines with J gene TRBJ2-7; 9 bases agree with TRBD2. V trimming: 3 bases; J trimming: 7 bases; junction bases outside the gene matches: 16. CDR3 size: 17 residues. Germline V gene sequence: CDR1 MDHEN, CDR2 SYDVKM. The CDR3 sequence is CASSLAGSLAGDGEQYF. The DNA for the CDR3 is TGTGCCAGCAGTTTGGCAGGGTCCTTAGCGGGAGATGGTGAGCAGTACTTC.

This clone was found a few times. This chain joins TRBV2 and TRBJ2-2; 7 bases match TRBD1. The CDR3 spans 14 residues. V shed 6 bases, J shed 2 bases, and the junction held 3 bases outside the gene matches. The V gene's germline CDR1 is SNHLY and CDR2 FYNNEI. In DNA, the CDR3 is TGTGCCAGCAGCGGGACAGCAAACACCGGGGAGCTGTTTTTT. This sequence encodes CASSGTANTGELFF.

V is TRBV4-1 and J is TRBJ2-3, with 7 positions matching TRBD1. The CDR3 totals 16 residues. The germline gives CDR1 MGHRA, CDR2 YSYEKL. V shed 5 bases and J 0 bases; nucleotides not matched to a gene: 8. CDR3 sequence (DNA): TGCGCCAGCAGCTTCCGACAGGGTGACAGCACAGATACGCAGTATTTT. Amino acid sequence: CASSFRQGDSTDTQYF.

The CDR3 is CASTHGGGSPLHF. CDR3 DNA: TGTGCCAGCACCCATGGGGGAGGGTCACCCCTCCACTTT. This sequence joins TRBV27 and TRBJ1-6; D may be TRBD1 (5 bases). The CDR3 is 13 amino acids. Deletions cut 7 bases from V and 10 bases from J, with 14 bases between. The germline gives CDR1 MNHEY, CDR2 SMNVEV (reference sequence).

The rearrangement joins TRBV20-1 to TRBJ2-7; possible D gene TRBD2, 6 bases. CDR3 size: 11 residues. CDR1 and CDR2 from the germline V gene are DFQATT and SNEGSKA (reference sequence). V dropped 3 bases and J dropped 3 bases, with 6 bases sitting between them. The CDR3 protein is CSARTSYEQYF. CDR3 coding DNA: TGCAGTGCTAGGACTAGCTACGAGCAGTACTTC.

V usage is TRBV27 and J usage is TRBJ2-1; 9 positions agree with TRBD2. With V trimmed by 6 bases and J by 0 bases, 3 bases remained unmatched. The CDR3 loop spans 15 amino acids. Germline CDR1 MNHEY, CDR2 SMNVEV (reference sequence). The DNA of the CDR3 is TGTGCCAGCAGCCAGACTAGCGGCTCCTACAATGAGCAGTTCTTC. This encodes CASSQTSGSYNEQFF.

The genes are TRBV5-1 and TRBJ1-2; 8 bases match TRBD1. Germline V gene data show CDR1 as SGHRS and CDR2 as YFSETQ. The V and J ends lost 5 bases and 8 bases, in that order; junction bases with no gene match: 8. The CDR3 runs 13 residues. The CDR3 bases are TGCGCCAGCAGACTGGACAGGGTAGAAGGCTACACCTTC. Its protein product is CASRLDRVEGYTF.

This chain links TRBV2 with TRBJ1-5, with a weak D call TRBD1 (5 bases). Trimming took off 6 bases at V and 2 bases at J, with 20 bases between the two ends. This CDR3 contains 17 residues. The germline gives CDR1 SNHLY, CDR2 FYNNEI. CDR3 sequence: CASRAGLTTPGNQPQHF. Here the CDR3 DNA reads TGTGCCAGCAGGGCGGGACTCACGACACCAGGCAATCAGCCCCAGCATTTT. Full variable domain (missing parts from reference TRBV2 and TRBJ1-5): EPEVTQTPSHQVTQMGQEVILRCVPISNHLYFYWYRQILGQKVEFLVSFYNNEISEKSEIFDDQFSVERPDGSNFTLKIRSTKLEDSAMYFCASRAGLTTPGNQPQHFGDGTRLSIL.

The chain employs TRBV14 and TRBJ2-3, with D unresolved. Trimming left V 5 bases short and J 1 base short, with 16 bases between. This CDR3 is built from 16 residues. Per the germline V gene, CDR1 is SGHDN and CDR2 is FVKESK. Here the CDR3 reads CASSTHSFGRTDTQYF. CDR3 coding DNA: TGTGCCAGCAGCACCCACTCCTTTGGTCGCACAGATACGCAGTATTTT.

V gene TRBV4-1 combines with J gene TRBJ1-5; the D gene is possibly TRBD1 (6 bases). Germline-derived CDR1 and CDR2 are MGHRA and YSYEKL. CDR3 length: 16 amino acids. V was cut by 0 bases and J by 3 bases, with 12 bases left in between. In DNA, the CDR3 is TGCGCCAGCAGCCAAGATCCAGGGGCGATCAATCAGCCCCAGCATTTT. Protein sequence: CASSQDPGAINQPQHF.

This chain links TRBV11-2 with TRBJ1-4; TRBD1 matches 7 bases. The CDR3 contains 17 residues. Germline values: CDR1 SGHAT, CDR2 FQNNGV. J gave up 0 bases and V 5 bases, and 9 bases lay outside the gene matches. CDR3 DNA: TGTGCCAGCAGCCCGACTCCCGGGACAGCAACTAATGAAAAACTGTTTTTT. Its translation: CASSPTPGTATNEKLFF.

V is TRBV19 and J is TRBJ1-1, with a tentative D call TRBD1 (6 bases). V lost 7 bases and J lost 5, with 14 bases in between. The CDR3 sequence is 13 residues long. Per the germline V gene, CDR1 is LNHDA and CDR2 is SQIVND (reference sequence). This CDR3 is CASIGRGLTEAFF. The CDR3 DNA follows: TGTGCCAGTATCGGCAGGGGTTTGACTGAAGCTTTCTTT.

The chain is built from TRBV12-5 and TRBJ2-7; perhaps TRBD1 as D (6 bases). Per germline, CDR1 LGHNT and CDR2 FRNRAP. The V and J ends lost 6 bases and 3 bases respectively, with 15 bases between them. CDR3 length: 14 amino acids. The CDR3 nucleotides are TGTGCTAGTGGCCCCCGAGGACAGCACTACGAGCAGTACTTC. Translating it yields CASGPRGQHYEQYF.